These 21 T cell receptor beta chains came from one sample sequenced in a study of blood T cell repertoires in COVID-19. TCRdb's table, derived via immunoSEQ multiplex PCR, lists solely in-frame clones and lacks some. Counted here are about 200,000 clones, 80% to 90% occurring once; the ten biggest clones make up 15% to 20%. The sequenced sample was peripheral blood. These receptors came from a human donor in a cohort sampled during active COVID-19.

The chain is built from TRBV18 and TRBJ2-7, with 7 bases identical to TRBD1. The J segment lost 1 base and the V segment lost 2 bases, leaving 11 bases of the junction unmatched. Germline CDR1 KGHSH, CDR2 LQKENI. CDR3 size: 17 residues. CDR3 DNA: TGTGCCAGCTCACCAAGGGACAGCCCCGGTCTATCCTACGAGCAGTACTTC. Residues: CASSPRDSPGLSYEQYF.

The chain combines TRBV6-6 with TRBJ1-2; D unclear. Germline CDR1 MNHNY, CDR2 SVGAGI (reference sequence). V was shortened by 7 bases and J by 2 bases, with 8 bases between the two germline ends. The length of the CDR3 is 12 residues. CDR3 sequence (DNA): TGTGCCAGCAAGGCGGCCAACTATGGCTACACCTTC. Translated, it gives CASKAANYGYTF.

The rearrangement links TRBV3-1 (or the pseudogene TRBV3-2) to TRBJ2-7; no reliable D call. The CDR3 covers 14 residues. Germline V gene sequence: CDR1 LGHDT, CDR2 YNNKEL (reference sequence). Trimming pared 1 base from V and 6 bases from J, leaving 13 bases between. As DNA, the CDR3 is TGTGCCAGCAGCCAAGCAGTTCGGGTCTCCGAGCAGTACTTC. It encodes CASSQAVRVSEQYF.

The CDR3 DNA is TGTGCCAGCAGTCTGGGGCTCCTCGATGAGCAGTTCTTC. Translation: CASSLGLLDEQFF. The chain employs TRBV9 and TRBJ2-1, with D perhaps matching TRBD1 (5 bases). The CDR3 loop spans 13 amino acids. The germline V gene has CDR1 SGDLS and CDR2 YYNGEE. Trimming removed 5 bases at V and 8 bases at J, with 14 bases between.

V gene TRBV9 combines with J gene TRBJ2-4, with D maybe TRBD1 (6 bases). The CDR3 consists of 17 residues. V shed 4 bases and J shed 4 bases, with 21 bases lying between them. CDR1 is SGDLS, CDR2 YYNGEE, per germline. CDR3 sequence reads: CASSTQVGANTKNIQYF. CDR3 bases: TGTGCCAGCAGCACCCAAGTGGGGGCAAACACAAAAAACATTCAGTACTTC.

The genes are TRBV28 and TRBJ1-4, with 9 bases that match TRBD1. This CDR3 spans 15 amino acids. Trimming removed 2 bases from V and 5 bases from J; junction bases left unmatched: 3. Per germline, CDR1 MDHEN and CDR2 SYDVKM. CDR3 in DNA: TGTGCCAGCAGTTTACCGGGACAGGGAAATGAAAAACTGTTTTTT. Translation gives CASSLPGQGNEKLFF.

The V gene is TRBV18, the J gene TRBJ2-1, with 10 bases fitting TRBD2. V was clipped by 3 bases and J by 6 bases; unmatched bases: 14. Germline V gene lookup returns CDR1 KGHSH and CDR2 LQKENI. The CDR3 is 18 amino acids. In DNA, the CDR3 is TGTGCCAGCTCACCTACACTCGGAGCGGGAGGGCCCGGCAATGAGCAGTTCTTC. Encoded protein: CASSPTLGAGGPGNEQFF.

The chain has TRBV5-1 and TRBJ2-7, with 7 nucleotides matching TRBD2. The CDR3 has 15 amino acids. Germline trimming cut 0 bases from V and 2 bases from J; bases unmatched to any gene: 5. Germline V gene lookup returns CDR1 SGHRS and CDR2 YFSETQ. CDR3 nucleotides: TGCGCCAGCAGCTTGGGGGCTAGCGGAACCTACGAGCAGTACGTC. Its translation is CASSLGASGTYEQYV.

This chain links TRBV29-1 with TRBJ2-7, with 10 bases identical to TRBD2. The CDR3 extends over 14 amino acids. Germline-derived CDR1 and CDR2 are SQVTM and ANQGSEA. Trimming at V came to 7 bases and at J to 6 bases, leaving 12 bases not matched to a gene. CDR3: CSARGLAGESEQYF. The CDR3 nucleotides are TGCAGCGCTAGGGGGCTAGCGGGAGAGAGCGAGCAGTACTTC.

The rearrangement uses TRBV7-2 and TRBJ2-1, with D possibly matching TRBD2 (5 bases). Germline assignment: CDR1 SGHTA and CDR2 FQGNSA. The CDR3 is 15 amino acids. The ends were cut back, 5 bases at V and 0 bases at J, with 11 bases in the middle. The CDR3 reads CASSISASSYNEQFF. The CDR3 nucleotides are TGTGCCAGCAGCATTAGCGCCAGCTCCTACAATGAGCAGTTCTTC.

The chain combines TRBV19 with TRBJ1-5; D possibly corresponds to TRBD1 (6 bases). Trimming took 9 bases from V and 4 from J, leaving 19 bases between them. Germline V CDR1 and CDR2: LNHDA, SQIVND (reference sequence). The CDR3 is 15 amino acids. For the CDR3, the DNA is TGTGCCAGCCAAACTTCCGGGACACTGAATCAGCCCCAGCATTTT. Translated, it gives CASQTSGTLNQPQHF.

The chain has TRBV7-9 and TRBJ1-1; 9 bases line up with TRBD1. The CDR3 length is 13 residues. V shed 1 base, J shed 7 bases, and the junction held 1 base outside the gene matches. The germline gives CDR1 SEHNR, CDR2 FQNEAQ (reference sequence). CDR3 bases: TGTGCCAGCAGCTTAGGACAGGGGGTTGAAGCTTTCTTT. Translation: CASSLGQGVEAFF.

The chain is built from TRBV7-3 and TRBJ1-2, with a possible D match to TRBD1 (6 bases). Trimming took 5 bases from V and 8 from J, leaving 18 bases between them. Germline V gene sequence: CDR1 SGHTA, CDR2 FQGTGA. This CDR3 region has 14 residues. CDR3 region: CASSANGGLGGYTF. CDR3 in DNA: TGTGCCAGCAGCGCTAACGGGGGGCTTGGCGGCTACACCTTC.

This clone was recorded only once. The chain is built from TRBV19 and TRBJ2-3; D not resolved. CDR3 length: 15 residues. Germline V gene lookup returns CDR1 LNHDA and CDR2 SQIVND (reference sequence). The ends were cut back, 4 bases at V and 0 bases at J, with 11 bases in the middle. CDR3 coding DNA: TGTGCCAGTAGTAGCGGTTACCCTAGCACAGATACGCAGTATTTT. The encoded protein is CASSSGYPSTDTQYF.

J is TRBJ1-1 and V is TRBV25-1; D not certain. CDR1 and CDR2 from the germline V gene are MGHDK and SYGVNS. Trimming cost V 7 bases and J 5 bases, with 17 bases left between them. This CDR3 contains 14 residues. The CDR3 bases are TGTGCCAGCACGGGATCCGGGTCCCCTACTGAAGCTTTCTTT. It is translated as CASTGSGSPTEAFF.

The V call is TRBV10-2, the J call TRBJ2-2; 7 bases align to TRBD1. CDR3 length equals 17 residues. V gave up 1 base and J gave up 6 bases; unmatched junction bases: 11. Germline V CDR1 and CDR2: WSHSY, SAAADI. CDR3 protein: CASSEWRTGVSPGELFF. The CDR3 DNA reads TGCGCCAGCAGTGAGTGGCGGACAGGCGTCAGCCCCGGGGAGCTGTTTTTT.

The chain combines TRBV6-5 with TRBJ1-5; 8 nucleotides align to TRBD1. Germline V lookup: CDR1 MNHEY, CDR2 SVGAGI. V was pared by 4 bases and J by 5 bases, with 4 bases of the junction left unmatched. The CDR3 contains 14 residues. This CDR3 is CASSSTGGDQPQHF. The DNA for the CDR3 is TGTGCCAGCAGTTCAACAGGGGGGGATCAGCCCCAGCATTTT.

This sequence joins TRBV5-1 and TRBJ1-1; possible D gene TRBD1, 6 bases. The CDR3 contains 15 residues. CDR1 is SGHRS, CDR2 YFSETQ, per germline. V shed 5 bases and J shed 4 bases, with 18 bases lying between them. The chain's CDR3 is CASSSKGQGSTEAFF. For the CDR3, the DNA is TGCGCCAGCAGTAGTAAGGGGCAGGGGAGCACTGAAGCTTTCTTT.

V is TRBV9 and J is TRBJ1-1; unclear D gene. Germline assignment: CDR1 SGDLS and CDR2 YYNGEE. This CDR3 has 15 amino acids. Trimming took 4 bases from V and 2 from J, leaving 15 bases between them. CDR3 nucleotides: TGTGCCAGCAGCCCCCACTTCGGGGATAACACTGAAGCTTTCTTT. It encodes CASSPHFGDNTEAFF.

The chain combines TRBV28 with TRBJ2-7; D ambiguous. V gave up 3 bases and J gave up 3 bases, with 9 bases separating them. Germline V gives CDR1 MDHEN, CDR2 SYDVKM. The length of the CDR3 is 13 residues. CDR3 DNA: TGTGCCAGCAGTTTCTACCCCTACTACGAGCAGTACTTC. Its protein product is CASSFYPYYEQYF.

This CDR3 is CASSPLISGGFNEQFF. CDR3 bases: TGTGCCAGCTCACCACTGATTAGCGGGGGTTTTAATGAGCAGTTCTTC. This chain links TRBV18 with TRBJ2-1, with 9 bases identical to TRBD2. The germline gives CDR1 KGHSH, CDR2 LQKENI. The trim removed 1 base at V and 7 bases at J, leaving 8 bases unmatched. CDR3 size: 16 residues.